This T cell receptor beta chain was sequenced during a study of early T cells in non-severe SARS-CoV-2 infection. Study as a whole: Sequenced bulk RNA came from whole blood that was unsorted, and chains were unpaired.

Ten or more counts support this clonotype. Attached unique molecular identifiers marked individual cDNA molecules. TCRdb fed the 5' RACE reads into MiXCR, producing one record per CDR3 protein. Found here are tens of thousands of distinct CDR3 sequences, around 4.6% of them singletons; the top ten hold under 6.5%. Germline CDR1 and CDR2: MNHEY and SMNVEV (reference sequence). V shed 6 bases and J shed 10 bases, with 18 bases lying between them. This CDR3 is built from 13 residues. The TCR was taken from an adult who was a healthcare worker with PCR-confirmed SARS-CoV-2 infection or an uninfected control (not recorded which). The sequenced material came from whole blood. This sequence joins TRBV27 and TRBJ1-1; TRBD1 is a possible D gene (6 bases). The CDR3 sequence is CASRAAGGGRAFF. As DNA, the CDR3 is TGTGCCAGCAGAGCCGCCGGGGGCGGTCGAGCTTTCTTT.